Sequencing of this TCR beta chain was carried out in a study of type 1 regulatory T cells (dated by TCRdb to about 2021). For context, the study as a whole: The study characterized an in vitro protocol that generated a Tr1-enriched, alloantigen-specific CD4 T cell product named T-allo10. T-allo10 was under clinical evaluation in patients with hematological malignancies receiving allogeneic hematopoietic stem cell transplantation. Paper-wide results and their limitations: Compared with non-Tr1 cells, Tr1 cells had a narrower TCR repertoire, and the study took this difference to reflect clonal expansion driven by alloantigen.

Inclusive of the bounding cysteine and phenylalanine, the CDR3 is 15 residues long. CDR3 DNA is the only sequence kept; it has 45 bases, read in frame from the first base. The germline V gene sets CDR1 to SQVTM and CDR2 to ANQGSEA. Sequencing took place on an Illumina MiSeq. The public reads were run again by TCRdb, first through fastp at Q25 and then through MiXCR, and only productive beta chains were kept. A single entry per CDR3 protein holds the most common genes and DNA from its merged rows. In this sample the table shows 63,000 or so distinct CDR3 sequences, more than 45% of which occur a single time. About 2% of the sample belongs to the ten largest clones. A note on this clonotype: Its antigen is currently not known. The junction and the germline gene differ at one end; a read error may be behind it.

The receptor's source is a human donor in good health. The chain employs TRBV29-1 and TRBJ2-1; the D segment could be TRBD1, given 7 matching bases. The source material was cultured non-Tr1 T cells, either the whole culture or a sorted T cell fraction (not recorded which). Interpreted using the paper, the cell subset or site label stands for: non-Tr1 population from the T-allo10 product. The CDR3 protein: CSVDAQGGSYSEQFF. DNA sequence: TGCAGCGTTGACGCTCAGGGGGGCTCCTACAGTGAGCAGTTCTTC.